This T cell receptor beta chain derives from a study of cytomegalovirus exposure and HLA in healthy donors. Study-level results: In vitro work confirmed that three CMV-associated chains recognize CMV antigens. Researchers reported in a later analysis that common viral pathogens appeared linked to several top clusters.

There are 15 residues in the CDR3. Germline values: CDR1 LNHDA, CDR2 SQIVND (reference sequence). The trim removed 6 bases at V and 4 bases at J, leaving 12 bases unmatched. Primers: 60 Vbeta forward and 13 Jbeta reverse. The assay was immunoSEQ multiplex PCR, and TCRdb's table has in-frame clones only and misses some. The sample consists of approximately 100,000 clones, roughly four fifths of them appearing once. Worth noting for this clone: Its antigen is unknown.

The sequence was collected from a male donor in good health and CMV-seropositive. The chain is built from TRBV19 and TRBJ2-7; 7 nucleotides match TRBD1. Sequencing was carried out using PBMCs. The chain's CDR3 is CASSETSGTEYEQYF. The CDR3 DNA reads TGTGCCAGTAGCGAGACATCCGGGACAGAGTACGAGCAGTACTTC.